A single sample is the source of the 22 T cell receptor beta chains below, sequenced in a study of blood T cell repertoires in COVID-19 (TCRdb year 2020). Receptors were amplified or captured by the immunoSEQ multiplex PCR assay. The table was pulled from immuneACCESS by TCRdb, which kept in-frame rearrangements only. Such tables lose some clones; where checked, under half of the loss comes from unresolved V genes, and the rest has no known cause. Counted in this sample were 150,000 to 200,000 clones; about nine tenths of them appeared once. The ten most abundant clones make up 1.5% to 2% of the sample. Sequencing input: peripheral blood. The receptors were gathered from a man younger than 30 who had recovered from COVID-19.

The gene calls are TRBV28 and TRBJ1-2; weak D call: TRBD1 (5 bases). Germline V CDR1 and CDR2: MDHEN, SYDVKM. The CDR3 is 13 amino acids. V shed 5 bases and J shed 5 bases, with 12 bases lying between them. CDR3 nucleotide sequence: TGTGCCAGCAGTACCCCCGACAGATATGGCTACACCTTC. Translated, it gives CASSTPDRYGYTF.

This chain uses TRBV5-8 with TRBJ2-7, with TRBD1 as a possible D gene (6 bases). Trimming took 4 bases from V and 4 from J, leaving 15 bases between them. Germline V CDR1 and CDR2: SGHTS, YDEGEE. CDR3 length: 14 amino acids. Here the CDR3 reads CASSQLVGAYEQYF. As DNA, the CDR3 is TGTGCCAGCAGCCAGCTGGTGGGGGCGTACGAGCAGTACTTC. Drawing the rest from reference TRBV5-8 and TRBJ2-7, the complete variable domain is EAGVTQSPTHLIKTRGQQATLRCSPISGHTSVYWYQQALGLGLQFLLWYDEGEERNRGNFPPRFSGRQFPNYSSELNVNALELEDSALYLCASSQLVGAYEQYFGPGTRLTVT.

The chain is built from TRBV28 and TRBJ2-1, with TRBD2 identical over 8 bases. The CDR3 runs to 20 residues. The germline V gene has CDR1 MDHEN and CDR2 SYDVKM. Trimming cost V 1 base and J 12 bases; bases outside gene matches: 26. DNA of the CDR3: TGTGCCAGCAGTTTATCAGTCCCCGACCTCCGGGACAAAGCGAGCGGGGGGCAGTTCTTC. Its translation is CASSLSVPDLRDKASGGQFF.

The CDR3 DNA reads TGTGCCAGCAGCCGAATAGGACAGTCCAGGTCGTACAATGAGCAGTTCTTC. Translation: CASSRIGQSRSYNEQFF. The J gene is TRBJ2-1, the V gene TRBV28; D possibly corresponds to TRBD1 (6 bases). V was cut by 6 bases and J by 4 bases, with 22 bases left in between. Germline V lookup: CDR1 MDHEN, CDR2 SYDVKM. The CDR3 consists of 17 residues. Full variable domain (outside the CDR3, taken from reference TRBV28 and TRBJ2-1): DVKVTQSSRYLVKRTGEKVFLECVQDMDHENMFWYRQDPGLGLRLIYFSYDVKMKEKGDIPEGYSVSREKKERFSLILESASTNQTSMYLCASSRIGQSRSYNEQFFGPGTRLTVL.

The sample holds a few counts of this clone. The rearrangement joins TRBV7-2 to TRBJ1-5, with D hard to call. V was shortened by 1 base and J by 2 bases, with 9 bases between the two germline ends. CDR3 length: 15 residues. From germline, CDR1 is SGHTA and CDR2 FQGNSA. The CDR3 coding sequence is TGTGCCAGCAGCTTAGGGCACGGGGGCAATCAGCCCCAGCATTTT. Its translation: CASSLGHGGNQPQHF.

Only one count was recorded for this clone. The chain uses TRBV5-4 and TRBJ2-7, with D possibly being TRBD2 (5 bases). Germline V gene sequence: CDR1 SGHNT, CDR2 YYREEE (reference sequence). V dropped 3 bases and J dropped 7 bases, with 11 bases sitting between them. This CDR3 region has 12 residues. The CDR3 reads CASSWISGEQYF. The CDR3 DNA is TGTGCCAGCAGCTGGATCTCGGGGGAGCAGTACTTC. Full variable domain (outside the CDR3, taken from reference TRBV5-4 and TRBJ2-7): ETGVTQSPTHLIKTRGQQVTLRCSSQSGHNTVSWYQQALGQGPQFIFQYYREEENGRGNFPPRFSGLQFPNYSSELNVNALELDDSALYLCASSWISGEQYFGPGTRLTVT.

CDR3 region: CASSPEERSEKLFF. The CDR3 DNA follows: TGTGCCAGCTCACCAGAGGAGCGTAGTGAAAAACTGTTTTTT. The rearrangement uses TRBV18 and TRBJ1-4; D gene uncertain. Germline lookup yields CDR1 KGHSH and CDR2 LQKENI. CDR3 length: 14 amino acids. V lost 2 bases to trimming and J lost 7 bases, with 11 bases between them.

The chain joins TRBV5-1 to TRBJ2-5; D is ambiguous. Trimming pared 7 bases from V and 4 bases from J, leaving 14 bases between. CDR3 size: 13 residues. From germline, CDR1 is SGHRS and CDR2 YFSETQ. CDR3: CASSLLVGETQYF. DNA of the CDR3: TGCGCCAGCTCACTCCTAGTCGGAGAGACCCAGTACTTC.

This clone was seen just once. The V and J genes are TRBV11-2 and TRBJ1-1, with a possible D match to TRBD1 (5 bases). V was pared by 5 bases and J by 0 bases, with 13 bases between. From germline, CDR1 is SGHAT and CDR2 FQNNGV. There are 15 residues in the CDR3. For the CDR3, the DNA is TGTGCCAGCAGCCCAACAGGAGCCATGAACACTGAAGCTTTCTTT. This codes for CASSPTGAMNTEAFF.

The rearrangement joins TRBV7-2 to TRBJ2-7; TRBD1 aligns across 8 bases. CDR3 length equals 13 residues. Germline V lookup: CDR1 SGHTA, CDR2 FQGNSA. The J segment lost 3 bases and the V segment lost 5 bases, leaving 3 bases of the junction unmatched. DNA of the CDR3: TGTGCCAGCAGCGACAGGGGCCACTACGAGCAGTACTTC. Translation: CASSDRGHYEQYF.

The CDR3: CASTIKTSNEQYF. CDR3 nucleotides: TGTGCCAGCACCATCAAGACTAGTAACGAGCAGTACTTC. V and J are TRBV28 and TRBJ2-7, with D perhaps matching TRBD2 (6 bases). Germline-derived CDR1 and CDR2 are MDHEN and SYDVKM. This CDR3 spans 13 amino acids. The germline V and J ends were trimmed by 7 bases and 5 bases, with 15 bases remaining between them. The complete variable domain, with remaining parts taken from reference TRBV28 and TRBJ2-7, reads DVKVTQSSRYLVKRTGEKVFLECVQDMDHENMFWYRQDPGLGLRLIYFSYDVKMKEKGDIPEGYSVSREKKERFSLILESASTNQTSMYLCASTIKTSNEQYFGPGTRLTVT.

This CDR3 reads CSVDGRSGQRYTF. CDR3 DNA sequence: TGCAGCGTTGACGGCCGCTCAGGACAACGCTACACCTTC. V gene TRBV29-1 combines with J gene TRBJ1-2; D perhaps matches TRBD1 (5 bases). Germline assignment: CDR1 SQVTM and CDR2 ANQGSEA. The V gene lost 3 bases and the J gene lost 9 bases, with 17 bases spanning the gap. The CDR3 runs to 13 residues.

This chain uses TRBV5-6 with TRBJ2-1; the match to TRBD1 covers 12 bases. Germline assignment: CDR1 SGHDT and CDR2 YYEEEE. V shed 4 bases and J 9 bases; nucleotides not matched to a gene: 11. The CDR3 extends over 16 amino acids. The CDR3 region is CASSGGQGAGLSEQFF. CDR3 sequence (DNA): TGTGCCAGCAGCGGGGGACAGGGGGCTGGTCTCAGTGAGCAGTTCTTC.

The rearrangement uses TRBV7-9 and TRBJ2-1; 11 nucleotides agree with TRBD2. The trim removed 1 base at V and 14 bases at J, leaving 10 bases unmatched. CDR1 is SEHNR and CDR2 is FQNEAQ in the germline V gene (reference sequence). The CDR3 consists of 15 residues. The CDR3 bases are TGTGCCAGCAGCTTAGAACTAGCGGGAGTAGGGGGGGAGTTCTTC. It translates to CASSLELAGVGGEFF.

The chain joins TRBV2 to TRBJ2-7; perhaps TRBD1 as D (5 bases). The CDR3 loop spans 13 amino acids. Germline loops: CDR1 SNHLY, CDR2 FYNNEI. Trimming stripped 5 bases from V and 3 bases from J, with 11 bases between. In DNA form, the CDR3 reads TGTGCCAGCAGTCCTTGGGGCGGCTACGAGCAGTACTTC. Its protein is CASSPWGGYEQYF.

In this sample, this clone turned up a few times. Here the CDR3 reads CASSQDKQGFQPQHF. Written as DNA, the CDR3 is TGCGCCAGCAGCCAAGACAAACAGGGCTTTCAGCCCCAGCATTTT. The chain links TRBV4-3 to TRBJ1-5, with D perhaps TRBD1 (6 bases). CDR1 is LGHNA, CDR2 YSLEER, per germline. V lost 0 bases and J 6 bases, leaving 12 bases between the germline ends. The CDR3 loop spans 15 amino acids.

V is TRBV25-1 and J is TRBJ2-1, with 14 bases lining up with TRBD2. CDR1 is MGHDK and CDR2 is SYGVNS in the germline V gene. This CDR3 contains 15 residues. V lost 4 bases and J lost 7; bases outside the gene matches: 3. CDR3 protein: CASSARTSGRNEQFF. CDR3 DNA: TGTGCCAGCAGTGCCCGGACTAGCGGGAGGAATGAGCAGTTCTTC.

V is TRBV3-1 (or the pseudogene TRBV3-2) and J is TRBJ2-7; 7 bases line up with TRBD2. The ends lost 2 bases at V and 4 bases at J; junction bases unmatched: 8. The length of the CDR3 is 15 residues. Germline CDR1 and CDR2: LGHDT and YNNKEL (reference sequence). The CDR3 here is CASSQTRTSFYEQYF. For the CDR3, the DNA is TGTGCCAGCAGCCAAACCAGGACTAGTTTTTACGAGCAGTACTTC.

The chain combines TRBV7-2 with TRBJ1-4; D perhaps matches TRBD1 (6 bases). Germline V gene data show CDR1 as SGHTA and CDR2 as FQGNSA. CDR3 size: 14 residues. Between the trimmed V and J ends, which lost 4 bases and 12 bases, there was a span of 18 bases. Written as DNA, the CDR3 is TGTGCCAGCAGCTCCGGACAGCCACCTGTTCAACTGTTTTTT. This encodes CASSSGQPPVQLFF.

This clone was picked up one time. This rearrangement joins TRBV6-2 or TRBV6-3 to TRBJ2-2; possible D gene TRBD2, 5 bases. Trimming shortened V by 6 bases and J by 4 bases, and 21 bases separated the two germline ends. The germline CDR1 and CDR2 sequences are MNHEY and SVGEGT. The CDR3 is 17 residues long. Here the CDR3 reads CASSRTRATVSTGELFF. The CDR3 bases are TGTGCCAGCAGCCGCACTAGGGCTACGGTCTCCACCGGGGAGCTGTTTTTT.

The V gene is TRBV2, the J gene TRBJ2-1; 7 bases fit TRBD2. This CDR3 has 15 residues. V lost 4 bases to trimming and J lost 0 bases; unmatched junction nucleotides: 3. Germline values: CDR1 SNHLY, CDR2 FYNNEI. The CDR3 here is CASSGGGGSYNEQFF. In DNA, the CDR3 is TGTGCCAGCAGTGGCGGGGGAGGCTCCTACAATGAGCAGTTCTTC.

This chain uses TRBV27 with TRBJ2-5, with D perhaps matching TRBD1 (5 bases). Germline loops: CDR1 MNHEY, CDR2 SMNVEV (reference sequence). The CDR3 is made up of 15 amino acids. Trimming removed 1 base at V and 4 bases at J, with 13 bases between. The CDR3 region is CASSLFGAVLETQYF. Written as DNA, the CDR3 is TGTGCCAGCAGTTTATTTGGGGCCGTGTTAGAGACCCAGTACTTC.